This TCR beta chain came from a study of control samples from healthy donors and cancer patients. TCRdb's table, derived via immunoSEQ multiplex PCR, lists solely in-frame clones and lacks some. The table has 160,000 or so clones, about 93% seen once; the top ten hold 2% to 2.5%. This clone was picked up a small number of times. There are 12 residues in the CDR3. Germline values: CDR1 MDHEN, CDR2 SYDVKM. The ends lost 6 bases at V and 6 bases at J; junction bases unmatched: 5. Source material: blood. The clonotype originates from a man aged 50-59 years in good health. The chain carries TRBV28 and TRBJ2-7, with 7 bases matching TRBD1. In nucleotides, the CDR3 is TGTGCCAGCAGCTTCGGGACAGCCGAGCAGTACTTC. This sequence encodes CASSFGTAEQYF.